Listed below are T cell receptor beta chains from one sample, sequenced in a study of T cell changes during pregnancy in multiple sclerosis. This table comes from immunoSEQ multiplex PCR, and its TCRdb copy is limited to in-frame clones, with some not included. The table includes about 40,000 clones, 92% detected once. Sequencing used CD4+ T cells from peripheral blood mononuclear cells, obtained in the third trimester of pregnancy. All receptors come from a female donor with multiple sclerosis, enrolled in a pregnancy study. Each CDR3 is given with its conserved first and last residue. Each record gives: CDR3 DNA, CDR3 protein, V gene, D gene, clone size, J gene. A D gene is named only where the DNA matches it firmly. Some rows have no size entry. The others give once, few or many, or a class for an expanded clone.

TGTGCCAGTAGTATAAGGCCAGGGGGCAACTACGAGCAGTACTTC,CASSIRPGGNYEQYF,TRBV19,TRBD1,-,TRBJ2-7
TGCGCCAGCAGGTCGGGGAGGGATGGGGAGACCCAGTACTTC,CASRSGRDGETQYF,TRBV5-1,TRBD2,-,TRBJ2-5
TGCAGCGTTGGAGGTAGCGGGAGATACACCGGGGAGCTGTTTTTT,CSVGGSGRYTGELFF,TRBV29-1,TRBD2,-,TRBJ2-2
TGTGCCAGTAGTAGGGAGGGGACGTGGAACACTGAAGCTTTCTTT,CASSREGTWNTEAFF,TRBV19,-,-,TRBJ1-1
TGCGCCAGCAGCTTACTAGCGGGAGCGTCCTACGAGCAGTACTTC,CASSLLAGASYEQYF,TRBV5-1,TRBD2,once,TRBJ2-7
TGTGCCAGCAGCTTACTTTCGTTGAACACCGGGGAGCTGTTTTTT,CASSLLSLNTGELFF,TRBV7-2,-,-,TRBJ2-2
TGTGCCAGCAGCTTGCTGGGGGGAGTTGGCGAAAAACTGTTTTTT,CASSLLGGVGEKLFF,TRBV7-9,-,-,TRBJ1-4
TGTGCCAGCAGCGTAGGTAAGGCGGAGGGGGCCCTCAGGGACACTGAAGCTTTCTTT,CASSVGKAEGALRDTEAFF,TRBV9,TRBD1,few,TRBJ1-1
TGTGCCAGCAGTGACGGTCAGGGGTCCTATGGCTACACCTTC,CASSDGQGSYGYTF,TRBV6-4,-,-,TRBJ1-2
TGCGCCAGCAGTGATCTGACTAGCGGGAGGGTTGGGGCCACAGATACGCAGTATTTT,CASSDLTSGRVGATDTQYF,TRBV10-1,TRBD2,-,TRBJ2-3
TGTGCCAGTACGGGCGGGAGGCCTCAAGAGACCCAGTACTTC,CASTGGRPQETQYF,TRBV6-5,TRBD2,once,TRBJ2-5
TGCGCCAGCGACCTGCTAGCGGGAGCTCGAGAGACCCAGTACTTC,CASDLLAGARETQYF,TRBV5-1,TRBD2,-,TRBJ2-5
TGTGCCTGGAGTGTACGGGGGCAGCCCCAGCATTTT,CAWSVRGQPQHF,TRBV30,-,once,TRBJ1-5
TGTGCCAGCAGTGAAGCACGGCTAGCTGGCAACAATGAGCAGTTCTTC,CASSEARLAGNNEQFF,TRBV2,-,-,TRBJ2-1
TGCAGCGCAGGGGACAGGAACCCCTATGGCTACACCTTC,CSAGDRNPYGYTF,TRBV29-1,TRBD1,-,TRBJ1-2
TGTGCCAGCAGCTTACGAGGGGGGGATGAAAAACTGTTTTTT,CASSLRGGDEKLFF,TRBV5-4,-,-,TRBJ1-4
TGCGCCAGACCTCGACAGGCCAAAAACATTCAGTACTTC,CARPRQAKNIQYF,TRBV10-1,-,-,TRBJ2-4
TGTGCCAGCACCGGGTCAGCCGGCGGGGAAAAACTGTTTTTT,CASTGSAGGEKLFF,TRBV27,-,-,TRBJ1-4
TGCGCCAGCAGTGAGAAGGGGTTAGGATTTTCCAATGAGCAGTTCTTC,CASSEKGLGFSNEQFF,TRBV10-1,-,-,TRBJ2-1
TGTGCCAGTACTAAGACTAGCGGTTTATACAATGAGCAGTTCTTC,CASTKTSGLYNEQFF,TRBV19,TRBD2,-,TRBJ2-1
TGTGCCAGCAGCCGGACAGTCTACGAGCAGTACTTC,CASSRTVYEQYF,TRBV2,-,few,TRBJ2-7
TGTGCCAGTAGTGCACAGGGTACCTATGGCTACACCTTC,CASSAQGTYGYTF,TRBV19,-,-,TRBJ1-2
TGTGCCAGCAGCACACGGACAGGGTCAGGCAATCAGCCCCAGCATTTT,CASSTRTGSGNQPQHF,TRBV5-6,TRBD1,-,TRBJ1-5
TGCGCCAGCCGCCGCGACAGGGGTTCGAACACCGGGGAGCTGTTTTTT,CASRRDRGSNTGELFF,TRBV5-1,TRBD1,-,TRBJ2-2
TGTGCCAGCAGCGCGGGACCCGGAAACACCATATATTTT,CASSAGPGNTIYF,TRBV5-4,-,-,TRBJ1-3
TGCGCCAGCAGCTTGGAGGTCAGGGCATATGGCTACACCTTC,CASSLEVRAYGYTF,TRBV5-1,-,-,TRBJ1-2
TGTGCCAGCAGCTACGCTGGGCCCACAGATACGCAGTATTTT,CASSYAGPTDTQYF,TRBV7-2,-,-,TRBJ2-3
TGTGCCAGCAGCTCAAGACGGCGGAGCGGGGAGACCCAGTACTTC,CASSSRRRSGETQYF,TRBV9,-,-,TRBJ2-5